The clone carrying this T cell receptor beta chain was detected a few times. This entry comes from a study of CD8 T cells in Susac syndrome. The V gene lost 3 bases and the J gene lost 1 base, with 10 bases spanning the gap. CDR1 SGHRS and CDR2 YFSETQ come from the germline V gene. The CDR3 loop spans 14 amino acids. Reverse transcription used about 0.5 to 1 ug RNA and random hexamers. TCRdb re-derived calls from the immunoSEQ multiplex PCR reads in MiXCR, one entry per CDR3 protein. This table has 250,000 to 300,000 distinct CDR3 sequences, 75% to 90% appearing once. Sequencing was carried out using CD8+ T cells from PBMCs. The TCR originated in a human donor with multiple sclerosis. This chain links TRBV5-1 with TRBJ1-1, with D possibly being TRBD1 (5 bases). For the CDR3, the DNA is TGCGCCAGCAGCTCCGACAGCTGGAACACTGAAGCTTTCTTT. Amino acid sequence: CASSSDSWNTEAFF.